Listed here are 18 T cell receptor beta chains from one sample, sequenced in a study of control samples from healthy donors and cancer patients. Repertoires were generated with immunoSEQ multiplex PCR, while TCRdb's copy carries only in-frame clones and drops some. This sample carries about 45,000 clones, roughly 90% of them seen once, and the ten largest clones take 22%. The sample comprised PBMCs. The source is a woman aged 40 to 50 with head and neck cancer.

The rearrangement joins TRBV5-1 to TRBJ1-1; D is uncertain. There are 15 residues in the CDR3. The V end lost 2 bases, the J end lost 1 base, and 12 bases lay between the germline ends. The germline V gene encodes CDR1 SGHRS and CDR2 YFSETQ. The CDR3 DNA reads TGCGCCAGCAGCTTAAGCGTGGGTTCGAACACTGAAGCTTTCTTT. It yields the protein CASSLSVGSNTEAFF. Full variable domain (rest looked up from reference TRBV5-1 and TRBJ1-1): KAGVTQTPRYLIKTRGQQVTLSCSPISGHRSVSWYQQTPGQGLQFLFEYFSETQRNKGNFPGRFSGRQFSNSRSEMNVSTLELGDSALYLCASSLSVGSNTEAFFGQGTRLTVV.

The chain employs TRBV7-3 and TRBJ1-2, with D tentatively TRBD1 (6 bases). V was pared by 5 bases and J by 8 bases, with 21 bases between. The CDR3 sequence is 15 residues long. Germline lookup yields CDR1 SGHTA and CDR2 FQGTGA. CDR3 nucleotide sequence: TGTGCCAGCAGCGTATCCGGGACACGCGCTGACGGCTACACCTTC. Translating gives CASSVSGTRADGYTF.

V gene TRBV6-2 or TRBV6-3 combines with J gene TRBJ2-1, with D tentatively TRBD2 (5 bases). Germline lookup yields CDR1 MNHEY and CDR2 SVGEGT. The length of the CDR3 is 16 residues. The ends were cut back, 4 bases at V and 7 bases at J, with 20 bases in the middle. The CDR3 bases are TGTGCCAGCAGTTCCCCCTCCACCACCCCGGGGAATGAGCAGTTCTTC. This encodes CASSSPSTTPGNEQFF.

This clone was seen only once. V gene TRBV10-3 combines with J gene TRBJ1-1; D is uncertain. Per the germline V gene, CDR1 is ENHRY and CDR2 is SYGVKD. The CDR3 is made up of 12 amino acids. Trimming left V 0 bases short and J 7 bases short, with 6 bases between. The DNA for the CDR3 is TGTGCCATCAGTGAGTCAGGCTTTGAAGCTTTCTTT. Encoded protein: CAISESGFEAFF.

The chain carries TRBV19 and TRBJ2-3, with D perhaps matching TRBD1 (6 bases). V lost 3 bases and J 1 base, leaving 14 bases between the germline ends. The CDR3 runs to 16 residues. Germline values: CDR1 LNHDA, CDR2 SQIVND (reference sequence). The DNA for the CDR3 is TGTGCCAGTAGTATTTGGCAGGCAGGGGGCACAGATACGCAGTATTTT. It is translated as CASSIWQAGGTDTQYF. The variable domain in full, with the rest retrieved from reference TRBV19 and TRBJ2-3, is DGGITQSPKYLFRKEGQNVTLSCEQNLNHDAMYWYRQDPGQGLRLIYYSQIVNDFQKGDIAEGYSVSREKKESFPLTVTSAQKNPTAFYLCASSIWQAGGTDTQYFGPGTRLTVL.

The gene calls are TRBV19 and TRBJ2-3; D is possibly TRBD1 (5 bases). The CDR3 covers 13 residues. Looked up from germline, CDR1 is LNHDA and CDR2 is SQIVND (reference sequence). The V end was cut by 6 bases, the J end by 2 bases, with 9 bases between. The CDR3 sequence is CASRRGITDTQYF. CDR3 in DNA: TGTGCCAGTAGAAGGGGTATCACAGATACGCAGTATTTT.

J is TRBJ1-1 and V is TRBV2; D is possibly TRBD1 (5 bases). The CDR3 is 13 amino acids. Germline V gene sequence: CDR1 SNHLY, CDR2 FYNNEI. V lost 5 bases to trimming and J lost 4 bases, with 11 bases between them. The CDR3 loop is CASSKGEGTEAFF. The CDR3 coding sequence is TGTGCCAGCAGTAAAGGGGAGGGCACTGAAGCTTTCTTT. Full variable domain (rest looked up from reference TRBV2 and TRBJ1-1): EPEVTQTPSHQVTQMGQEVILRCVPISNHLYFYWYRQILGQKVEFLVSFYNNEISEKSEIFDDQFSVERPDGSNFTLKIRSTKLEDSAMYFCASSKGEGTEAFFGQGTRLTVV.

The rearrangement joins TRBV6-7 to TRBJ1-4, with TRBD1 matching 12 bases. TRBV6-7 is labeled an ORF, and its function is uncertain. The CDR3 consists of 18 residues. V gave up 2 bases and J gave up 10 bases; unmatched junction bases: 14. CDR3 protein: CASSYMGTGDRGRGKLFF. The DNA of the CDR3 is TGTGCCAGCAGTTACATGGGGACGGGGGACAGGGGGCGTGGAAAACTGTTTTTT.

The chain couples TRBV2 to TRBJ2-5; 8 bases agree with TRBD1. Germline CDR1 reads SNHLY; CDR2 reads FYNNEI. V was clipped by 1 base and J by 5 bases; unmatched bases: 9. There are 16 residues in the CDR3. In DNA form, the CDR3 reads TGTGCCAGCAGTGAAGGGACAGGGCTTCGTACGGAGACCCAGTACTTC. Encoded protein: CASSEGTGLRTETQYF.

This chain links TRBV5-1 with TRBJ1-2; the D gene is possibly TRBD1 (5 bases). The length of the CDR3 is 12 residues. Germline-derived CDR1 and CDR2 are SGHRS and YFSETQ. With 5 bases removed from V and 4 bases from J, the gap between germline ends came to 9 bases. CDR3 sequence (DNA): TGCGCCAGCAGTCCAGGGAGCTATGGCTACACCTTC. Translation: CASSPGSYGYTF.

The chain links TRBV24-1 to TRBJ2-1, with D perhaps matching TRBD2 (7 bases). The V and J ends lost 5 bases and 9 bases respectively, with 19 bases between them. The CDR3 loop spans 15 amino acids. CDR1 KGHDR and CDR2 SFDVKD come from the germline V gene. The CDR3 DNA reads TGTGCCACCAGTGCCCCGGAGGGGGGGCTAGGTGAGCAGTTCTTC. Encoded protein: CATSAPEGGLGEQFF.

V is TRBV19 and J is TRBJ2-7; 7 nucleotides match TRBD1. The germline CDR1 and CDR2 sequences are LNHDA and SQIVND (reference sequence). The CDR3 has 14 residues. Trimming took 5 bases from V and 3 from J; bases not matched to a gene: 7. The CDR3 bases are TGTGCCAGTAGTCTTACCTGGGACAGCTACGAGCAGTACTTC. Encoded protein: CASSLTWDSYEQYF.

CDR3 sequence (DNA): TGTGCTAGTGCTTCAACGGGGGCAGATACGCAGTATTTT. The encoded protein is CASASTGADTQYF. The chain recombines TRBV12-5 with TRBJ2-3, with D perhaps matching TRBD2 (6 bases). V was shortened by 7 bases and J by 4 bases, with 12 bases between the two germline ends. This CDR3 has 13 residues. The germline V gene encodes CDR1 LGHNT and CDR2 FRNRAP.

V and J are TRBV4-2 and TRBJ1-2; D gene uncertain. V lost 0 bases and J lost 1, with 9 bases in between. Germline V lookup: CDR1 LGHNA, CDR2 YNFKEQ. The CDR3 spans 15 residues. The CDR3 region is CASSQETVNNYGYTF. CDR3 bases: TGTGCCAGCAGCCAAGAAACCGTTAATAACTATGGCTACACCTTC.

This chain uses TRBV7-2 with TRBJ1-1, with 7 nucleotides matching TRBD1. The V segment lost 6 bases and the J segment 0 bases; nucleotides outside the gene matches: 1. This CDR3 contains 13 residues. Per germline, CDR1 SGHTA and CDR2 FQGNSA. The CDR3 DNA reads TGTGCCAGCAGGGGACAGTTGAACACTGAAGCTTTCTTT. Translation gives CASRGQLNTEAFF. The complete variable domain, with remaining parts taken from reference TRBV7-2 and TRBJ1-1, reads GAGVSQSPSNKVTEKGKDVELRCDPISGHTALYWYRQSLGQGLEFLIYFQGNSAPDKSGLPSDRFSAERTGGSVSTLTIQRTQQEDSAVYLCASRGQLNTEAFFGQGTRLTVV.

The chain carries TRBV12-3 or TRBV12-4 and TRBJ1-6; D uncertain. CDR3 length: 12 residues. Trimming left V 3 bases short and J 9 bases short, with 6 bases between. In DNA, the CDR3 is TGTGCCAGCAGTTTCTTAGGTTCACCCCTCCACTTT. Residues: CASSFLGSPLHF.

The chain is built from TRBV27 and TRBJ2-2; D not resolved. CDR3 length: 13 amino acids. V was shortened by 3 bases and J by 6 bases, with 8 bases between the two germline ends. Germline V gives CDR1 MNHEY, CDR2 SMNVEV (reference sequence). The CDR3 bases are TGTGCCAGCAGTTTTACGCAGGCCGGGGAGCTGTTTTTT. This encodes CASSFTQAGELFF.

This chain joins TRBV2 and TRBJ2-7; 16 bases fit TRBD2. The CDR3 has 17 residues. The germline CDR1 and CDR2 sequences are SNHLY and FYNNEI. Trimming removed 5 bases from V and 1 base from J; junction bases left unmatched: 5. The CDR3 loop is CASSRSGLAGGSYEQYF. The CDR3 coding sequence is TGTGCCAGCAGTCGATCGGGACTAGCGGGGGGGTCCTACGAGCAGTACTTC.